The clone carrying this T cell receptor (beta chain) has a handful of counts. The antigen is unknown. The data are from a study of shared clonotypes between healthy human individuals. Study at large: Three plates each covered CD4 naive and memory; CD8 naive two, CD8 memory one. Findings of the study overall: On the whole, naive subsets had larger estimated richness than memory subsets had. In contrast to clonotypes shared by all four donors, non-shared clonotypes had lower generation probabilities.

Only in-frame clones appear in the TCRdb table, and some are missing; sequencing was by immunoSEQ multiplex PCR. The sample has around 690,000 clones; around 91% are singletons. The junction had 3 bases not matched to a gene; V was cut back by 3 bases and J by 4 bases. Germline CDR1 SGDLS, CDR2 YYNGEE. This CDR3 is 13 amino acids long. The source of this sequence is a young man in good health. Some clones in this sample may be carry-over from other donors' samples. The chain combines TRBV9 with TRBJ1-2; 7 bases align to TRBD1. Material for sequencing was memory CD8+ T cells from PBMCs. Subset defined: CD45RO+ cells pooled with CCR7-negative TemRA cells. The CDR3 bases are TGTGCCAGCAGCGCAGGGGGGCCCTATGGCTACACCTTC. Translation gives CASSAGGPYGYTF.